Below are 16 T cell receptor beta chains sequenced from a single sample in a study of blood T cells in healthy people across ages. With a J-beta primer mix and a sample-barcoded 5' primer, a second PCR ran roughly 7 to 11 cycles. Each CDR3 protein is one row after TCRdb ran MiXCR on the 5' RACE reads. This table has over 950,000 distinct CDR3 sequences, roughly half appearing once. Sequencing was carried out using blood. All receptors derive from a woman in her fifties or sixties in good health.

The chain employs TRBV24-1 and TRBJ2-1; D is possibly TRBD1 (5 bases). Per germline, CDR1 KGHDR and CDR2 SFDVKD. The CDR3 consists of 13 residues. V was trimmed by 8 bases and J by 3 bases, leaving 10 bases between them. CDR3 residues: CATMDTDYNEQFF. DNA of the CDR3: TGTGCCACCATGGACACGGACTACAATGAGCAGTTCTTC.

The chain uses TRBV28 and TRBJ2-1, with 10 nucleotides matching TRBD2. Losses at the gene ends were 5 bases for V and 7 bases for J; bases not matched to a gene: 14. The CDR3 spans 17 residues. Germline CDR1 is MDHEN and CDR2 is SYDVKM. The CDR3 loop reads CASSAPASGSSANEQFF. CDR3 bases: TGTGCCAGCAGTGCGCCAGCTAGCGGGAGCTCTGCGAATGAGCAGTTCTTC.

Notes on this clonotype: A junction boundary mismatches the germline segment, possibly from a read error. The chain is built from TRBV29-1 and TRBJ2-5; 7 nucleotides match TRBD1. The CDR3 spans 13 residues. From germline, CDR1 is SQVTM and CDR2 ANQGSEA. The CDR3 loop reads CSAGQPYAAGQFF. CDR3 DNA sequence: TGCAGCGCGGGACAGCCATACGCCGCTGGGCAGTTCTTT.

CDR3: CASYKQGRMDCGYTF. The CDR3, as DNA: TGTGCCAGCTATAAACAGGGTCGGATGGACTGTGGCTACACCTTC. The chain couples TRBV12-3 or TRBV12-4 to TRBJ1-2; possible D gene TRBD1, 6 bases. Trimming cost V 8 bases and J 7 bases, with 23 bases left between them. The CDR3 runs to 15 residues.

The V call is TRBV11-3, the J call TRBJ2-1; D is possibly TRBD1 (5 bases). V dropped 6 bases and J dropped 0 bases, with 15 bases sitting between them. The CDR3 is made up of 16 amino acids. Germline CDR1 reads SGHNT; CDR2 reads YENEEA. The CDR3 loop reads CASSLRQTSSYNEQFF. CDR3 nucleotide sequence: TGTGCCAGCAGTTTAAGACAGACGAGCTCCTACAATGAGCAGTTCTTC.

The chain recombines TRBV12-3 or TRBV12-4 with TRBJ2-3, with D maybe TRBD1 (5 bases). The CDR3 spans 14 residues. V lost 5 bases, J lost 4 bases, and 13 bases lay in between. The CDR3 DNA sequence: TGTGCCAGCAGTGTAGATCGCAGGGCAGATACGCAGTATTTT. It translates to CASSVDRRADTQYF.

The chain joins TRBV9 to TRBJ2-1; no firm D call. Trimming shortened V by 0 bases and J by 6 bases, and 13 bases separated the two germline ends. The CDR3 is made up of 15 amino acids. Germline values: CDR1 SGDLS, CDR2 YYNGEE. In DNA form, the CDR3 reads TGTGCCAGCAGCGTAGCACTCCTAGGTTCCAATGAGCAGTTCTTC. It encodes CASSVALLGSNEQFF. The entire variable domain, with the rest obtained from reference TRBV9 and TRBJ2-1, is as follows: DSGVTQTPKHLITATGQRVTLRCSPRSGDLSVYWYQQSLDQGLQFLIQYYNGEERAKGNILERFSAQQFPDLHSELNLSSLELGDSALYFCASSVALLGSNEQFFGPGTRLTVL.

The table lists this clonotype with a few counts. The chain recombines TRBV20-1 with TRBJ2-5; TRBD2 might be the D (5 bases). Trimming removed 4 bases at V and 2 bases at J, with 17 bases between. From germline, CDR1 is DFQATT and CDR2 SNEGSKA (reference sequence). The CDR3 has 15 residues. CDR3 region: CSANGGGGPQETQYF. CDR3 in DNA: TGCAGTGCTAACGGCGGCGGAGGCCCTCAAGAGACCCAGTACTTC.

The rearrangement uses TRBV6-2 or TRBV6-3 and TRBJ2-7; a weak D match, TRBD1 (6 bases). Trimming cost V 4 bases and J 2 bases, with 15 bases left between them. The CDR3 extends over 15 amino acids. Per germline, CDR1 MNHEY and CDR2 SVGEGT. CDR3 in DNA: TGTGCCAGCAGTTTCCGACCAGGGGCGGCCTACGAGCAGTACTTC. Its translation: CASSFRPGAAYEQYF.

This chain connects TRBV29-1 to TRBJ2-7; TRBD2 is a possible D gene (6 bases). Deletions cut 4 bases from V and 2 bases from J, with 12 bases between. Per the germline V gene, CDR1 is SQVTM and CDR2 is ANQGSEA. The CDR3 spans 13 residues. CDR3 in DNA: TGCAGCGTTGCCTTGCGGGACCCCTACGAGCAGTACTTC. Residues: CSVALRDPYEQYF.

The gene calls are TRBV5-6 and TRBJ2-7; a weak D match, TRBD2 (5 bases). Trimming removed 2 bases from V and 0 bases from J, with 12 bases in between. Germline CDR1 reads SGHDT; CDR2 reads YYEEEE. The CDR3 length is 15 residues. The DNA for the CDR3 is TGTGCCAGCAGCTTCTTCGGGATCGACTCCTACGAGCAGTACTTC. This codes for CASSFFGIDSYEQYF.

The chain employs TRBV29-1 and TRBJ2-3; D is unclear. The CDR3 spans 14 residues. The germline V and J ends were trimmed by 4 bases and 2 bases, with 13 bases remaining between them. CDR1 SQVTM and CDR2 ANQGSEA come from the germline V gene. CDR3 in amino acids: CSVVEPRFTDTQYF. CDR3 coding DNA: TGCAGCGTTGTGGAGCCTAGATTCACAGATACGCAGTATTTT.

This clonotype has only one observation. CDR3 coding DNA: TGTGCCTGGACTGGGACAATTACCTTAGCCAAAAACATTCAGTACTTC. Its protein product is CAWTGTITLAKNIQYF. V usage is TRBV30 and J usage is TRBJ2-4, with D possibly being TRBD1 (6 bases). The CDR3 consists of 16 residues. CDR1 GTSNPN and CDR2 SVGIG come from the germline V gene (reference sequence). With 4 bases removed from V and 0 bases from J, the gap between germline ends came to 16 bases.

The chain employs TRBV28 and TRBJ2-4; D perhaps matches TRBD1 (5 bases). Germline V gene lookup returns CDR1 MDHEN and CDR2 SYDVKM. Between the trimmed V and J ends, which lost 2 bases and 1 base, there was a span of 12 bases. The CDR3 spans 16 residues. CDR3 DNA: TGTGCCAGCAGTTTACAAGGGGTGGTGGCCAAAAACATTCAGTACTTC. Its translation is CASSLQGVVAKNIQYF.

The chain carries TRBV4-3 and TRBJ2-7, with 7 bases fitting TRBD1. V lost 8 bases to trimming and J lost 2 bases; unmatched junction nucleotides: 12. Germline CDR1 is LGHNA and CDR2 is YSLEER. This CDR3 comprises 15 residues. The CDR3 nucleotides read TGCGCCAGCCGAGGACAGGTGGCTTCTGCCTACGAGCAGTACTTC. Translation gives CASRGQVASAYEQYF.

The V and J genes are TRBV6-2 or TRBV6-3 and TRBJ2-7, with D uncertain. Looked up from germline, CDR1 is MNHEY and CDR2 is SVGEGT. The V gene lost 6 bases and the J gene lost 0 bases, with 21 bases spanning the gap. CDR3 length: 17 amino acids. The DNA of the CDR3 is TGTGCCAGCAGCTTCGGTCTTGTGGGCACGAGCTCCTACGAGCAGTACTTC. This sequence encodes CASSFGLVGTSSYEQYF.